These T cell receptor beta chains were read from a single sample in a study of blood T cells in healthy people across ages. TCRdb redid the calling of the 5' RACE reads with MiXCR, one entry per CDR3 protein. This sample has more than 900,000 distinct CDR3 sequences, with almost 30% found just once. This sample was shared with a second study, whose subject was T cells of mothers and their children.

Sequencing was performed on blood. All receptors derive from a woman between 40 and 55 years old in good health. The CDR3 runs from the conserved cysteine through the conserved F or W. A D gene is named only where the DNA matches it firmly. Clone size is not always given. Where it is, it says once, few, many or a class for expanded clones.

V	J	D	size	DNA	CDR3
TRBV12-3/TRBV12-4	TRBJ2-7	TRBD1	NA	TGTGCCAGCAGTACGACAGGGCTCGAGCAGTACTTC	CASSTTGLEQYF
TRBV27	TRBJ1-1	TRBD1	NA	TGTGCCAGCAGTTTATCCGCCCCCGGGACAGGGGCCACTGAAGCTTTCTTT	CASSLSAPGTGATEAFF
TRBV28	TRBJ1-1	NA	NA	TGTGCCAGCAGTTCGTTGAAAGCTTTCTTT	CASSSLKAFF
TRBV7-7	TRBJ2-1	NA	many	TGTGCTAGCAGCTTAGCAGGGGAAGGTGCTGAGCAGTTCTTC	CASSLAGEGAEQFF
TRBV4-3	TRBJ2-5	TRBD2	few	TGCGCCAGCAGCCAAGACACTAGCGGGGGGTATCAAGAGACCCAGTACTTC	CASSQDTSGGYQETQYF
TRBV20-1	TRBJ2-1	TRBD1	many	TGCAGTGCTCGGAAGACAGGGCCTTCCTACAATGAGCAGTTCTTC	CSARKTGPSYNEQFF
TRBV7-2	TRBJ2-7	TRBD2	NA	TGTGCCAGCAGCCACCGGACTAGCGGGGACTACGAGCAGTACTTC	CASSHRTSGDYEQYF
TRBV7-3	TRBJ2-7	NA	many	TGTGCCAGCAGCCCCGGACCCTCGAGCTACGAGCAGTACTTC	CASSPGPSSYEQYF
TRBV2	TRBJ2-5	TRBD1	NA	TGTGCCAGCAGTGATGGGACAGGGGTGGTGGAGACCCAGTACTTC	CASSDGTGVVETQYF
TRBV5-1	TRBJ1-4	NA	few	TGCGCCAGCAGCTTCGGAGGCCGATCTAATGAAAAACTGTTTTTT	CASSFGGRSNEKLFF
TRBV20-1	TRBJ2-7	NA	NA	TGCAGTGCTAGTGCCAGACCGGGTGAGCAGTACTTC	CSASARPGEQYF
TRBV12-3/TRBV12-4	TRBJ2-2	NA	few	TGTGCCAGCAGCCTCCTTAGGCCCGGGGAGCTGTTTTTT	CASSLLRPGELFF
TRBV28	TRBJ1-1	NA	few	TGTGCCAGCAGTTTGGGGGGACGGATTGCTGAAGCTTTCTTT	CASSLGGRIAEAFF
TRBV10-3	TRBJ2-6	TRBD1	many	TGTGCCATCATTGGGACAGGGGATTCTGGGGCCAACGTCCTGACTTTC	CAIIGTGDSGANVLTF
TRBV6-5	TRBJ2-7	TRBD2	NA	TGTGCCAGCAGTTACGGCTCGGGGGGGGCCTCCTACGAGCAGTACTTC	CASSYGSGGASYEQYF
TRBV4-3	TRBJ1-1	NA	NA	TGCGCCAGCAGCCAAGATGGGGGGAAGGCTGAAGCTTTCTTT	CASSQDGGKAEAFF
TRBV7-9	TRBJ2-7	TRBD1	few	TGTGCCAGCACCGCAAACAGGGGGATCCACAATGAGCAGTACTTC	CASTANRGIHNEQYF
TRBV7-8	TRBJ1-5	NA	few	TGTGCCAGCAGCCAATTTGGGAGACAGGAAATAAATCAGCCCCAGCATTTT	CASSQFGRQEINQPQHF
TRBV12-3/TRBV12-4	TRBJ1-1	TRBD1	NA	TGTGCCAGCAGTGGACAGGAACACACTGAAGCTTTCTTT	CASSGQEHTEAFF
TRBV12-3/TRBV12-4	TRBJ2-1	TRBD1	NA	TGTGCCAGCAGCCTTTTCCGGGACAGGTCCTACAATGAGCAGTTCTTC	CASSLFRDRSYNEQFF
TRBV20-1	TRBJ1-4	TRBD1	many	TGCAGTGCCCGACAGGGGGCCGATGAAAAACTGTTTTTT	CSARQGADEKLFF
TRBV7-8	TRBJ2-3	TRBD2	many	TGTGCCAGCAGCACCCGACTAGCCCTACGCACAGATACGCAGTATTTT	CASSTRLALRTDTQYF
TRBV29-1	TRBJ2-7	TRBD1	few	TGCAGCGCGACAGGGGGCGCGAACTACGAGCAGTACTTC	CSATGGANYEQYF
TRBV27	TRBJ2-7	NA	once	TGTGCCAGCAGTTTAAACGGACAGTACGGCGAGCAGTACTTC	CASSLNGQYGEQYF
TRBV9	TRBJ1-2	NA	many	TGTGCCAGCAGCGTAGGGCCGGGGGAGCGGCATGGCTACACCTTC	CASSVGPGERHGYTF
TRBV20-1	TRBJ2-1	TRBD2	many	TGCAGTGCTTTATGGACTAGCGTCCCAAATGAGCAGTTCTTC	CSALWTSVPNEQFF
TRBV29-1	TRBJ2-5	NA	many	TGCAGCGTTGTACAAGAGACCCAGTACTTC	CSVVQETQYF
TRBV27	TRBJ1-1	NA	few	TGTGCCAGCAGCCCTTTATCAGGAGGAGACACTGAAGCTTTCTTT	CASSPLSGGDTEAFF
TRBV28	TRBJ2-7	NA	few	TGTGCCAGTTGTTTCACTAAAGGGGGTATGGAGCAGTACTTC	CASCFTKGGMEQYF
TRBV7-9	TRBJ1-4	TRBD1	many	TGTGCCAGCAGCTCGGGACAGGCTAATGAAAAACTGTTTTTT	CASSSGQANEKLFF
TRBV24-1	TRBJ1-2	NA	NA	TGTGCCACCAGTGACGCCCCGTCCGGTGGCTATGGCTACACCTTC	CATSDAPSGGYGYTF
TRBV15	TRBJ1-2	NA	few	TGTGCCACCAGCAGAGATGGCAGGACAGTGAATGGCTACACCTTC	CATSRDGRTVNGYTF
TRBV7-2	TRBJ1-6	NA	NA	TGTGCCAGCAGCTTAGGGGGGTACGGTTCACCCCTCCACTTT	CASSLGGYGSPLHF
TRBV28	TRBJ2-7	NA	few	TGTGCCAGTATCGGGGGGGACAGAAAGTCCTACGAGCAGTACTTC	CASIGGDRKSYEQYF
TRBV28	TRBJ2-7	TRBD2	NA	TGTGCCAGCAGTTTAGTGGTAGCGGGGAGCTACGAGCAGTACTTC	CASSLVVAGSYEQYF
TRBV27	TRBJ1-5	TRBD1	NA	TGTGCCAGCAGTCCCCGGACAGGGACCCCCAATCAGCCCCAGCATTTT	CASSPRTGTPNQPQHF
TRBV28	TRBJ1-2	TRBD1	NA	TGTGCCAGCAGTCCGGGACAGGGGGCGTACTGTGGCTACACCTTC	CASSPGQGAYCGYTF
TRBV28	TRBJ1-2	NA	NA	TGTGCCAGCAGTTTAGGGGGGGGACACTCTCTTGGCTACACCTTC	CASSLGGGHSLGYTF